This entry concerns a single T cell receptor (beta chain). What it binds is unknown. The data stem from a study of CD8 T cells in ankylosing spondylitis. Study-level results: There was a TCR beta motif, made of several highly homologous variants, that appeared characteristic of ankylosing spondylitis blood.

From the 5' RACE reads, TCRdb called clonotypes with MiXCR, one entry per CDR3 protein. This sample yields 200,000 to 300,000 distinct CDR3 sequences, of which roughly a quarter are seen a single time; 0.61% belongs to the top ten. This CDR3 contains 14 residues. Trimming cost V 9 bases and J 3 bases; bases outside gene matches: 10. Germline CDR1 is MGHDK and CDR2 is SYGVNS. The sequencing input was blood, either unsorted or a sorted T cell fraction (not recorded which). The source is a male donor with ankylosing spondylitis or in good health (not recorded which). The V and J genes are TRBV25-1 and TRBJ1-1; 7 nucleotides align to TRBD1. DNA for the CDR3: TGTGCCAGTAAGTGGCGAGGGACAGACACTGAAGCTTTCTTT. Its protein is CASKWRGTDTEAFF.